The T cell receptor (beta chain) described here comes from a study of blood T cell repertoires in COVID-19. Study as a whole: The United States, Italy and Spain supplied acute and convalescent COVID-19 samples. From T cells, B-cell-depleted T cells, or PBMCs came the material, which was cDNA or gDNA.

In the study's own analysis: Amplification from reference gene primers served as the basis for estimated nucleated cell counts. Only in-frame clones appear in the TCRdb table, and some are missing; sequencing was by immunoSEQ multiplex PCR. D and trimming were read from the DNA, whereas the V and J calls and clone size are those reported in that table. This sample has roughly 300,000 clones, with 85% found just once. The germline gives CDR1 SNHLY, CDR2 FYNNEI. The CDR3 length is 13 residues. V gave up 3 bases and J gave up 12 bases, with 15 bases separating them. The material sequenced was peripheral blood. The rearrangement joins TRBV2 to TRBJ2-1; tentatively, D is TRBD2 (6 bases). The TCR originated in a human donor in a cohort sampled during active COVID-19. CDR3 DNA sequence: TGTGCCAGCAGTGATAGCACCGGGACTCCGCAGTTCTTC. It yields the protein CASSDSTGTPQFF.